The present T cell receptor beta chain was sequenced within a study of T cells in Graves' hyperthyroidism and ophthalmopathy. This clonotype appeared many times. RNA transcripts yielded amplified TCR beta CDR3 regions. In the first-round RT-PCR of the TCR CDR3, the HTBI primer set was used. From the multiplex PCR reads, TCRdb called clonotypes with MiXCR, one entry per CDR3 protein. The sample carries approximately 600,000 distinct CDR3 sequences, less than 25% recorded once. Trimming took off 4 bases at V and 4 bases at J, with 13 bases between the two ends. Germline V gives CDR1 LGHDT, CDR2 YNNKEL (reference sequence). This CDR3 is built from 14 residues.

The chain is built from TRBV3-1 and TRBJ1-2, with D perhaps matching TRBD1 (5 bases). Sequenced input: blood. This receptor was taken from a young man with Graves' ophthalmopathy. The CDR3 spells CASSPGTVAYGYTF. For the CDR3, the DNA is TGTGCCAGCAGCCCCGGGACGGTCGCCTATGGCTACACCTTC.